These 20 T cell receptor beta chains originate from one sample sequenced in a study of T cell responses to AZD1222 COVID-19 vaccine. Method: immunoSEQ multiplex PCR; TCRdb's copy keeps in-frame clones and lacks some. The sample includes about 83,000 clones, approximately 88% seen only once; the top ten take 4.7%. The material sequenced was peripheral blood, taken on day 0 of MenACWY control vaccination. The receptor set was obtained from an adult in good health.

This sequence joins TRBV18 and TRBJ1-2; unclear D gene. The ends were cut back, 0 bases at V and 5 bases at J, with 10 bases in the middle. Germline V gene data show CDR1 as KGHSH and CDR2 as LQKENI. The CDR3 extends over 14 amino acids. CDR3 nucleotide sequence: TGTGCCAGCTCACCACCAGGCGGACCTTATGGCTACACCTTC. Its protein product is CASSPPGGPYGYTF.

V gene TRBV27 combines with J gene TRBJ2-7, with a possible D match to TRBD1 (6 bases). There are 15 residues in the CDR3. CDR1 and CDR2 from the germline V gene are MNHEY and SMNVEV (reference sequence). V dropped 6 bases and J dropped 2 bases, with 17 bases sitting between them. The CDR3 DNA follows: TGTGCCAGCAGCCCTCACAGGGAACAGACCTACGAGCAGTACTTC. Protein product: CASSPHREQTYEQYF.

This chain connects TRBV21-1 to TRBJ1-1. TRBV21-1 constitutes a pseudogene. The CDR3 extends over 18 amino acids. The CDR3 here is CASSKVSSYGTQNTEAFF. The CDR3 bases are TGTGCCAGCAGCAAAGTCTCCTCATACGGGACGCAGAACACTGAAGCTTTCTTT.

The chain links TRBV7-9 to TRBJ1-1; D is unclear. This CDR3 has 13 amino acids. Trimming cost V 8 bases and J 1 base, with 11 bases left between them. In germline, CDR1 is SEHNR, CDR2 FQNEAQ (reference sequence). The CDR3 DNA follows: TGTGCCAGCCAATCGGTGGGGAACACTGAAGCTTTCTTT. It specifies CASQSVGNTEAFF.

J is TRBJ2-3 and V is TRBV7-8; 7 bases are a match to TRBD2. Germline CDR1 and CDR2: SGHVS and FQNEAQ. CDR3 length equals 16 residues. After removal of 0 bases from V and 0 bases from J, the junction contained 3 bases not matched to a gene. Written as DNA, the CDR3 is TGTGCCAGCAGCTTAGCGCTCGGGGGGAGCACAGATACGCAGTATTTT. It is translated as CASSLALGGSTDTQYF.

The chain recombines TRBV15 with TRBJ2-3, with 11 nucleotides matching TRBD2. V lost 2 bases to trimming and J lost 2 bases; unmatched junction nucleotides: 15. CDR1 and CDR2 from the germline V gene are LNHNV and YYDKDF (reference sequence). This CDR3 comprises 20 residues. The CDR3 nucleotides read TGTGCCACCAGCAGACTGGGCGGATTAGCGGGAGGGGGGTCCACAGATACGCAGTATTTT. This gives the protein CATSRLGGLAGGGSTDTQYF. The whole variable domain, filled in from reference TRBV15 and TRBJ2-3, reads DAMVIQNPRYQVTQFGKPVTLSCSQTLNHNVMYWYQQKSSQAPKLLFHYYDKDFNNEADTPDNFQSRRPNTSFCFLDIRSPGLGDTAMYLCATSRLGGLAGGGSTDTQYFGPGTRLTVL.

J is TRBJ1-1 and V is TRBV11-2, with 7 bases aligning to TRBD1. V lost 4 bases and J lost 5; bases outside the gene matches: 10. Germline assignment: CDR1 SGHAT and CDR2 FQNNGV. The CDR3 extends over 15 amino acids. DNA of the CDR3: TGTGCCAGCAGCTCGGTGACAGGGCGGTCGACTGAAGCTTTCTTT. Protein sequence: CASSSVTGRSTEAFF.

CDR3: CAWSLGTGGTEKLFF. CDR3 in DNA: TGTGCCTGGAGTCTAGGGACAGGGGGTACGGAAAAACTGTTTTTT. The chain combines TRBV30 with TRBJ1-4; 11 nucleotides agree with TRBD1. The CDR3 contains 15 residues. Germline assignment: CDR1 GTSNPN and CDR2 SVGIG (reference sequence). Trimming at V came to 2 bases and at J to 8 bases, leaving 7 bases not matched to a gene.

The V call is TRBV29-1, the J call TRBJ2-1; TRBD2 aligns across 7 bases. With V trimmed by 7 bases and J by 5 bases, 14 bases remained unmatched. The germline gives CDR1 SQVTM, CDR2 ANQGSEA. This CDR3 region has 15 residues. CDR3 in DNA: TGCAGCGCGTTAAAGCGGGACTGGGGGGACAATGAGCAGTTCTTC. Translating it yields CSALKRDWGDNEQFF.

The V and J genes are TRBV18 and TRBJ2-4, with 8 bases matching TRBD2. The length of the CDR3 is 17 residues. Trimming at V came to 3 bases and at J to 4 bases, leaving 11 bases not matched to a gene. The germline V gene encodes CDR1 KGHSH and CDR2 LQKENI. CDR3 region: CASSPPGLGGEKNIQYF. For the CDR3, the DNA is TGTGCCAGCTCACCGCCGGGACTAGGGGGGGAGAAAAACATTCAGTACTTC.

The CDR3 sequence: CTAPQGTEAFF. The CDR3, as DNA: TGCACCGCACCCCAGGGCACTGAAGCTTTCTTT. J is TRBJ1-1 and V is TRBV20-1; a possible D gene is TRBD1 (5 bases). The CDR3 extends over 11 amino acids. Germline lookup yields CDR1 DFQATT and CDR2 SNEGSKA (reference sequence).

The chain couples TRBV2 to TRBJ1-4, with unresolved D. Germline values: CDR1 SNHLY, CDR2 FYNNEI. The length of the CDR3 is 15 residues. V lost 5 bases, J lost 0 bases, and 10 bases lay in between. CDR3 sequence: CASSYDLTTNEKLFF. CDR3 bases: TGTGCCAGCAGTTATGACCTGACAACTAATGAAAAACTGTTTTTT.

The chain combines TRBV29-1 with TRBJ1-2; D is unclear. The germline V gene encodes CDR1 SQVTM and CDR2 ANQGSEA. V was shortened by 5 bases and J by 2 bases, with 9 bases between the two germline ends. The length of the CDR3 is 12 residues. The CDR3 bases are TGCAGCGTTAACACCCCAAACTATGGCTACACCTTC. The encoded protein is CSVNTPNYGYTF.

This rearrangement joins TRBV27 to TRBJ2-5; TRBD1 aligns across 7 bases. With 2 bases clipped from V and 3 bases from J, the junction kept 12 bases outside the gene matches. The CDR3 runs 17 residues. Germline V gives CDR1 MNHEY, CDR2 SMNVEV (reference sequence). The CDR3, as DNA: TGTGCCAGCAGTTTACGTTCTGGTGGGACAGTCGAAGAGACCCAGTACTTC. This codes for CASSLRSGGTVEETQYF.

This CDR3 reads CASSLATSSYNEQFF. The CDR3 DNA is TGTGCCAGCAGCCTAGCGACTAGCTCCTACAATGAGCAGTTCTTC. This sequence joins TRBV28 and TRBJ2-1; the D gene is possibly TRBD2 (6 bases). Per germline, CDR1 MDHEN and CDR2 SYDVKM. The V end was cut by 6 bases, the J end by 0 bases, with 12 bases between. The CDR3 is 15 residues long.

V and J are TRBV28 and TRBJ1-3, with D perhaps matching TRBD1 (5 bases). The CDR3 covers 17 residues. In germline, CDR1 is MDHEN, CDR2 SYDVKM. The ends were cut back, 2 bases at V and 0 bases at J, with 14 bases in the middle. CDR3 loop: CASSLSYVGVSGNTIYF. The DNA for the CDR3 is TGTGCCAGCAGTTTAAGTTATGTGGGGGTCTCTGGAAACACCATATATTTT.

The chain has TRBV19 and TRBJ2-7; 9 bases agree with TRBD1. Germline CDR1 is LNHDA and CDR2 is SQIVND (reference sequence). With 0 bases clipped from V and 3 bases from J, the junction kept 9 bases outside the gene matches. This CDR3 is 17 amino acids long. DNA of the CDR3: TGTGCCAGTAGTATAGAAGAGGGACAGGGTTTGCGCTACGAGCAGTACTTC. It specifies CASSIEEGQGLRYEQYF.

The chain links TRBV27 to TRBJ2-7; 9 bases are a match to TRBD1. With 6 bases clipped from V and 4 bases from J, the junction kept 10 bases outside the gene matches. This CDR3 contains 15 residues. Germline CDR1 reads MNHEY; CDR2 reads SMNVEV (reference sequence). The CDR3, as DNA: TGTGCCAGCAGCCCAAGGGCCGGGACAGGGTACGAGCAGTACTTC. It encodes CASSPRAGTGYEQYF.

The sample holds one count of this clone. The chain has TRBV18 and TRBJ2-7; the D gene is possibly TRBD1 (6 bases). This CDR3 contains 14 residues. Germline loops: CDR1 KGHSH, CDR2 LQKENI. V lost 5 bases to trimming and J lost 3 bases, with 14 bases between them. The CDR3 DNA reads TGTGCCAGCTCATCCGGACAGTCTGGCTACGAGCAGTACTTC. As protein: CASSSGQSGYEQYF.

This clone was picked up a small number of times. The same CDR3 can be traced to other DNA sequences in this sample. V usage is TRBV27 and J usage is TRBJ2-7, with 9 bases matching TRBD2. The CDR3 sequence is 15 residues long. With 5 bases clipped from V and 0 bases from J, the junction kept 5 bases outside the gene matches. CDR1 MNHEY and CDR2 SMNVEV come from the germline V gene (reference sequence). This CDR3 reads CASSLSGRISYEQYF. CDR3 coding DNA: TGTGCCAGCAGTCTTAGCGGGAGAATCTCCTACGAGCAGTACTTC.